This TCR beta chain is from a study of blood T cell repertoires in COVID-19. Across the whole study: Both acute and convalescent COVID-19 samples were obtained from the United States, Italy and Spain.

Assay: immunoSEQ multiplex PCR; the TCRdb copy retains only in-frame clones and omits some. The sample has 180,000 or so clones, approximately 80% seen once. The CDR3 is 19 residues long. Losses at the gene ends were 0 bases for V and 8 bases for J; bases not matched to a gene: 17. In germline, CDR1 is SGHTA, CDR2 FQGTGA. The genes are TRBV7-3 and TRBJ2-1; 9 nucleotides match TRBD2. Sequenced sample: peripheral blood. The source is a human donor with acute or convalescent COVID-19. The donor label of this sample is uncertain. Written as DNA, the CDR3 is TGTGCCAGCAGCTTAACGGGGGGGATCATGCGGGAGGGCCCCTATGAGCAGTTCTTC. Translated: CASSLTGGIMREGPYEQFF.